This TCR beta chain was recovered during a study of regulatory T cells in long-lasting Graves disease (dated by TCRdb to about 2021). About the full investigation: Patients with newly diagnosed Graves' disease had been on antithyroid drugs for under 3 months. Persistent Graves' disease patients were compared with newly diagnosed Graves' disease patients by peripheral blood TCR sequencing and RNA sequencing. The study was registered as a clinical trial and conducted in China. A total of some 33 samples were covered by TCR sequencing, comprising approximately 13 persistent and approximately 20 newly diagnosed Graves' disease patients. Overall results and qualifications from the work: Preferential use of TRBV28, TRBJ1-2 and TRBJ2-5 was observed in persistent disease, whereas TRBV20-1 and TRBJ2-1 were favored in newly diagnosed disease. Sequencing and analysis were restricted to the TCR beta chain. The small sample size was acknowledged by the authors as a limitation that may reduce accuracy. Because the primary lesion, thyroid tissue, could not be accessed, the study looked at peripheral blood alone. More public clonotypes were shared among persistent patients (under 3,000) than among newly diagnosed patients (more than 900). Persistent Graves' disease patients showed lower TCR Shannon entropy and fewer highly expanded clones than newly diagnosed patients, suggesting clonal expansion.

The CDR3, from cysteine to phenylalanine, totals 18 residues. The read is trimmed to its CDR3 DNA, 54 bases read in frame from base 1. At the junction V is shortened by 5 bases and J by 1 base, with 21 bases in between. Based on the germline V gene, the CDR1 and CDR2 sequences are SQVTM and ANQGSEA. This clonotype showed up just a few times. The clone's antigen remains unknown. No base qualities exist here, and no much larger clone lies one base off it. Interpreted using the paper, the time point label stands for: newly diagnosed GD, antithyroid drugs for less than 3 months. For both TCR sequencing and RNA sequencing, RNA was extracted from PBMCs in TRIzol. Graves' disease was diagnosed according to American Thyroid Association guidelines. Patients for the study were recruited at an endocrinology department in Xi'an, China. From each patient, roughly 9 milliliters of peripheral blood was collected into an EDTA anticoagulant tube. Ficoll Paque Plus density gradient separation was used to isolate PBMCs, and no further T cell sorting was done. An Agilent 2100 Bioanalyzer and agarose gel were used to check RNA quality, and a NanoDrop 2000 was used to measure RNA concentration.

Library preparation was by multiplex PCR. The sequencing machine was an Illumina HiSeq 4000. iRepertoire HTBI primers and Arm-PCR amplification of CDR3 regions were used to construct TCR beta libraries. Gel purification was performed on PCR products prior to sequencing. The authors' analysis ran thus. A total of 62 TRBV and approximately 13 TRBJ segments were identified across samples and were used for gene usage analysis of CDR3 amino acid clonotypes. Filtered high-quality paired reads were merged into contigs using COPE and FqMerger. BLAST was used to align contigs to IMGT TRBV, TRBD and TRBJ reference genes, and CDR3 was defined according to IMGT. Any clonotype with a frequency above 0.1% was counted as a highly expanded clone. Repertoire diversity was measured by Shannon entropy, and V-J evenness by the Gini coefficient. Clonotypes shared by more than one individual were considered public. TCRdb reran the public reads through fastp at Q25 and MiXCR, keeping productive beta chains. Rows with one shared CDR3 protein collapse into an entry with the most common genes and DNA. The V and J calls and clone size come from TCRdb's table, not from the authors' own analysis. This sample gives hundreds of thousands of distinct CDR3 sequences in total; less than 20% of them show up just once. The ten top clones hold approximately 20% of the sample.

The sample was also linked to a second study, of T cells in Graves' hyperthyroidism and ophthalmopathy. The second study's authors report: A patient counted as having stable Graves' hyperthyroidism if no progression to ophthalmopathy occurred over 18 months of follow-up. Hyperthyroidism patients were newly diagnosed, with disease duration under 2 months, and aged 18 to 65 years. Patients with uncontrolled infections, other autoimmune diseases, pregnancy or lactation were excluded. Diagnoses were established on the basis of clinical symptoms, serum thyroxine and TRAb, thyroid ultrasound, and orbital computed tomography. A first-round RT-PCR of the TCR CDR3 used the HTBI primer set with the Qiagen OneStep RT-PCR kit. Blood samples also contained most of the expanded thyroid clonotypes (frequency above 0.001), which suggests that blood repertoires may reflect thyroid immune responses. Ophthalmopathy was separated from stable hyperthyroidism by a 13 V-J signature model, with just over 85% sensitivity and roughly 81% specificity obtained in cross-validation and 80%/75% obtained in testing. In validation, the model predicted progression to ophthalmopathy a median of about 6.8 months before onset, with 70% to 71% sensitivity and 72.22% specificity. To identify distinguishing TCR V-J signatures, a discovery cohort of about 100 patients was used, comprising 43 with Graves' ophthalmopathy and around 57 with stable Graves' hyperthyroidism. An independent validation cohort of around 19 hyperthyroidism patients and approximately 16 patients who later progressed to ophthalmopathy tested prospective prediction of ophthalmopathy. The 100 discovery patients were divided at random into training and test sets in a 7:3 ratio. Thyroid tissue and blood T-cell repertoires from six Graves' hyperthyroidism patients were also compared in the study. Once sampling was done, hyperthyroidism patients were given methimazole at a starting dose of 30 mg daily, whereas ophthalmopathy patients were given high-dose intravenous methylprednisolone. A second multiplex PCR round built the libraries, followed by size selection and purification. Sequencing of the libraries was done on an Illumina HiSeq2000 using paired-end 100 bp reads. SOAPnuke was used to process the raw data, removing reads that contained adapters or uncalled bases, had a mean Phred below 15, or lacked an exact match to the constant primer or identifier. High-quality paired reads were merged with COPE v1.2.5, and unique nucleotide sequences were defined as clonotypes. MiTCR v1.1 was used to align the clonotypes against IMGT TRBV, TRBD and TRBJ reference segments. Analysis was restricted to V-J combinations with a frequency above 0.0001, which covered 99.2% of repertoires. A TCS score was defined as the ratio between F50 (clonal expansion) and ExV (chaos), using BLOSUM62-based TCRdist between CDR3 peptides within each V-J. Welch's t-statistics and random forest reduced just over 500 V-J features to 13, which were used in a naive Bayes classifier (R e1071). No statistical method was used to fix the sample size in advance, and group allocation was not hidden from the investigators. The paper reports TCR Vbeta CDR3 sequencing of roughly 140 peripheral blood samples: 43 ophthalmopathy, about 75 hyperthyroidism and approximately 17 progressor patients.

The sample was peripheral blood mononuclear cells (PBMCs), taken at new diagnosis, from a patient treated with antithyroid drugs. The sequence joins TRBV29-1 to TRBJ1-6; the D gene is not confidently resolved. The clonotype originates from a woman aged 25-40 years with Graves disease. Donor details come from another sample of the same person, matched by shared clones. The CDR3 here reads CSVLRPIRVKSYNSPLHF. The nucleotide sequence reads TGCAGCGTTTTACGGCCAATCCGGGTTAAGTCCTATAATTCACCCCTCCACTTT.